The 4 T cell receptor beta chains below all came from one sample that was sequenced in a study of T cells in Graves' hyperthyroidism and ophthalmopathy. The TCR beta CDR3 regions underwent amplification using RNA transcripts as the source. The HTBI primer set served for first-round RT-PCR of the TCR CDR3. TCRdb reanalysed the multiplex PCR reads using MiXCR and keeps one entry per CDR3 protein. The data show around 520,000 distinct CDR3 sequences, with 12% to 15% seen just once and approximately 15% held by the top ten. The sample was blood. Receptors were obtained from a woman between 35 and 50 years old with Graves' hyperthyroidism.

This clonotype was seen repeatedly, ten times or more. This CDR3 is CASSHTSHEQYF. The CDR3 DNA follows: TGTGCCAGCAGCCATACTAGTCACGAGCAGTACTTC. The chain links TRBV11-3 to TRBJ2-7; D is possibly TRBD2 (5 bases). The length of the CDR3 is 12 residues. Trimming took 5 bases from V and 5 from J, leaving 10 bases between them. Germline-derived CDR1 and CDR2 are SGHNT and YENEEA.

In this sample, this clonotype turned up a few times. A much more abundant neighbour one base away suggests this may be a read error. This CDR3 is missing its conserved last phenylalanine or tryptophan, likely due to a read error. CDR3 sequence reads: CSASPLVTSGRDNEQFL. The CDR3 region has the DNA TGCAGTGCTAGTCCCCTCGTGACTAGCGGGAGAGATAATGAGCAGTTCCTC. V is TRBV20-1 and J is TRBJ2-1; TRBD2 matches at 12 bases. The V segment lost 3 bases and the J segment 7 bases; nucleotides outside the gene matches: 13. The CDR3 contains 17 residues. Per the germline V gene, CDR1 is DFQATT and CDR2 is SNEGSKA (reference sequence).

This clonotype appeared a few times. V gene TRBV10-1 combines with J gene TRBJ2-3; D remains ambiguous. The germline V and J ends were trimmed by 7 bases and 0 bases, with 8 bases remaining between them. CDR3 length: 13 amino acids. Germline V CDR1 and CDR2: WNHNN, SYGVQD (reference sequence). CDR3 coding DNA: TGCGCCAGCAATGACGGTAGCACAGATACGCAGTATTTT. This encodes CASNDGSTDTQYF.

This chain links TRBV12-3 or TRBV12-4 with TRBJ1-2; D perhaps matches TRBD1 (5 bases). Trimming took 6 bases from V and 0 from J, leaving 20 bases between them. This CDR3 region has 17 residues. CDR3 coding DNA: TGTGCCAGCAGCCACGCTCCGGGGAGGGACGCTAACTATGGCTACACCTTC. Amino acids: CASSHAPGRDANYGYTF.